The clone carrying this T cell receptor (beta chain) was counted only a few times. This sample is part of a study of T cells in Graves' hyperthyroidism and ophthalmopathy. Amplified TCR beta CDR3 regions came from RNA transcripts. Primed by the HTBI set, a first-round RT-PCR was run on the TCR CDR3. TCRdb passed the multiplex PCR reads through MiXCR, listing each CDR3 protein once. The table lists about 610,000 distinct CDR3 sequences, 14% to 15% of them singletons, with roughly 4.5% in the top ten. The CDR3 spans 13 residues. V was clipped by 5 bases and J by 5 bases, with 15 bases between them. Per germline, CDR1 SQVTM and CDR2 ANQGSEA.

The clonotype was recovered from a woman aged 40 to 50 with Graves' ophthalmopathy. The chain employs TRBV29-1 and TRBJ1-1; D is undetermined. Sequenced material: blood. The CDR3 DNA is TGCAGCGTTAAGAAGGGCATTGGGACTGAAGCTTTCTTT. Protein: CSVKKGIGTEAFF.